The clone carrying this TCR beta chain was detected ten times or more. Its antigen is unidentified. This sample was included in a study of glioma-infiltrating T cells. Findings and limits, study-wide: Very few CDR3 sequences were shared between tissue and blood. Above-expected tissue-blood divergence occurred in all gliomas, most in low-grade ones.

Amplification of TCR alpha and beta CDR3 regions from RNA used iRepertoire nested multiplex PCR. One-step reverse transcription and amplification started from approximately 100-400 ng of tissue mRNA or PBMC total RNA. Via MiXCR, TCRdb re-called the multiplex PCR reads, giving one row per CDR3 protein. The data contain about 180,000 distinct CDR3 sequences, around 40% of them singletons. V gave up 8 bases and J gave up 10 bases; unmatched junction bases: 6. The CDR3 totals 12 residues. Germline values: CDR1 MNHNS, CDR2 SASEGT. The J gene is TRBJ1-4, the V gene TRBV6-1, with TRBD1 matching over 8 bases. This clonotype was sampled from a human donor with low-grade glioma or glioblastoma, undergoing nonglioma brain surgery, or in good health (not recorded which). The sample consisted of glioma tissue, nonneoplastic brain tissue, or PBMCs (not recorded which). The CDR3 region has the DNA TGTGCCAGCGGACAGGGAGGGGGAAAACTGTTTTTT. Translation: CASGQGGGKLFF.